These 9 T cell receptor beta chains were all obtained from the same sample, sequenced in a study of control samples from healthy donors and cancer patients. Profiled with immunoSEQ multiplex PCR; TCRdb holds only in-frame clones, not every one. The sample lists fewer than 500,000 clones, 90% occurring once. The sequencing sample was made of PBMCs. These receptors came from a man between 35 and 55 years old with head and neck cancer.

Remarks on this clone: The same CDR3 arises from other DNA sequences in this sample as well. The rearrangement uses TRBV6-5 and TRBJ2-3; no definite D call. V was trimmed by 6 bases and J by 2 bases, leaving 6 bases between them. The CDR3 has 12 residues. Germline assignment: CDR1 MNHEY and CDR2 SVGAGI. The DNA of the CDR3 is TGTGCCAGCAGGGCCTCCACAGATACGCAGTATTTT. Its protein is CASRASTDTQYF.

The J gene is TRBJ1-5, the V gene TRBV28; D perhaps matches TRBD1 (5 bases). Germline V gene data show CDR1 as MDHEN and CDR2 as SYDVKM. The CDR3 runs 15 residues. V lost 4 bases, J lost 0 bases, and 10 bases lay in between. CDR3 loop: CASSSTAYSNQPQHF. The CDR3 bases are TGTGCCAGCAGTTCGACAGCTTATAGCAATCAGCCCCAGCATTTT.

J is TRBJ2-5 and V is TRBV29-1, with 8 bases matching TRBD1. CDR1 and CDR2 (germline): SQVTM, ANQGSEA. The CDR3 extends over 14 amino acids. With V trimmed by 6 bases and J by 2 bases, 8 bases remained unmatched. The CDR3 DNA sequence: TGCAGCGTCGACGGGACAGGAGCACAAGAGACCCAGTACTTC. It specifies CSVDGTGAQETQYF.

This rearrangement joins TRBV28 to TRBJ2-7, with 8 positions matching TRBD2. This CDR3 spans 16 amino acids. Germline V CDR1 and CDR2: MDHEN, SYDVKM. With V trimmed by 3 bases and J by 2 bases, 9 bases remained unmatched. The CDR3 nucleotides read TGTGCCAGCAGTTTCTTTAGAGCGGGAGTCACCTACGAGCAGTACTTC. As protein: CASSFFRAGVTYEQYF.

The J gene is TRBJ2-1, the V gene TRBV10-3; D ambiguous. CDR1 is ENHRY, CDR2 SYGVKD, per germline. V lost 3 bases and J lost 12, with 9 bases in between. CDR3 length equals 11 residues. CDR3 amino acids: CAISEGDGQFF. The CDR3 DNA sequence: TGTGCCATCAGTGAAGGAGATGGGCAGTTCTTC.

The J gene is TRBJ2-7, the V gene TRBV7-9; the D gene is possibly TRBD1 (6 bases). V lost 5 bases and J 0 bases, leaving 8 bases between the germline ends. This CDR3 is built from 13 residues. The germline gives CDR1 SEHNR, CDR2 FQNEAQ (reference sequence). In DNA, the CDR3 is TGTGCCAGCAGCCGGACAGACTCCTACGAGCAGTACTTC. Amino acid sequence: CASSRTDSYEQYF.

The gene calls are TRBV18 and TRBJ1-1; D uncertain. V lost 1 base, J lost 5 bases, and 8 bases lay in between. The CDR3 length is 13 residues. CDR1 KGHSH and CDR2 LQKENI come from the germline V gene. The CDR3 here is CASSPLGSTEAFF. Here the CDR3 DNA reads TGTGCCAGCTCACCACTAGGGTCGACTGAAGCTTTCTTT.

The rearrangement links TRBV7-9 to TRBJ2-1; the D gene is possibly TRBD1 (5 bases). Germline CDR1 and CDR2: SEHNR and FQNEAQ (reference sequence). The V gene lost 1 base and the J gene lost 6 bases, with 19 bases spanning the gap. This CDR3 comprises 17 residues. The DNA of the CDR3 is TGTGCCAGCAGCTTAGTTTCCGGCGCAGGGATAGGCAATGAGCAGTTCTTC. Translation gives CASSLVSGAGIGNEQFF.

The rearrangement joins TRBV7-9 to TRBJ2-7; the D gene is possibly TRBD2 (7 bases). Per germline, CDR1 SEHNR and CDR2 FQNEAQ (reference sequence). V lost 2 bases and J 2 bases, leaving 19 bases between the germline ends. The CDR3 is made up of 17 amino acids. The CDR3 nucleotides read TGTGCCAGCAGCTTACCCGGGGGGCGGGGGCAAGCCTACGAGCAGTACTTC. Protein product: CASSLPGGRGQAYEQYF.